This T cell receptor beta chain was identified in a study of cytomegalovirus exposure and HLA in healthy donors. General study results and limits: Later on, an analysis showed TCR association rates differing by HLA locus, with DRB1 the most and HLA-C the fewest. A previous analysis found most TCR beta V segments productive roughly 87% or roughly 30% of the time.

Points on this clone: Its antigen remains unknown.

This CDR3 spans 17 amino acids. Per the germline V gene, CDR1 is SGHRS and CDR2 is YFSETQ. Trimming cost V 4 bases and J 5 bases; bases outside gene matches: 16. The PCR made use of 60 Vbeta and 13 Jbeta primers. This table comes from immunoSEQ multiplex PCR, and its TCRdb copy is limited to in-frame clones, with some not included. The sample shows about 150,000 clones, 68% of them seen only once. The TCR comes from a man in his 60s in good health and CMV-seronegative. The chain employs TRBV5-1 and TRBJ2-3, with 7 positions matching TRBD2. The material sequenced was PBMCs. CDR3 coding DNA: TGCGCCAGCAGCAGGACCGGGGTTGCGGGAGTCAGAGATACGCAGTATTTT. As protein: CASSRTGVAGVRDTQYF.